The clone carrying this T cell receptor (beta chain) was recorded once. Its antigen is currently unknown. The libraries were made with immunoSEQ version 4 in survey mode. TCRdb's copy holds only in-frame clones and misses some; the assay was immunoSEQ multiplex PCR. Of tens of thousands of clones listed, around 75% are singletons. Trimming took 7 bases from V and 0 from J, leaving 11 bases between them. This CDR3 is 15 amino acids long. Germline CDR1 is KGHDR and CDR2 is SFDVKD. The stimulus was lysate of CMV-infected fibroblasts, about 10 ug/mL. CD40L/CD69 double-negative CD45RO-high memory CD4+ T cells were collected. The record originates from a study of persistence of HIV-infected CD4 T cells. As for the study in general: Donors were ART-treated; their CMV- and Gag-responding CD4+ T cells were isolated. Median time on suppressive ART was seven to eight years. Study findings and constraints: TCR oligoclonality correlated with proviral oligoclonality in the same sorted populations.

This chain connects TRBV24-1 to TRBJ2-2, with D perhaps TRBD1 or TRBD2 (6 bases each). Specimen: CD4+ T cells sorted from PBMCs after approximately 20-hour stimulation, collected from a patient who received antiretroviral therapy. The receptor's source is an adult man with HIV who was CMV-seropositive. The DNA for the CDR3 is TGTGCCACCAGCCGAGGGGGGACGAACACCGGGGAGCTGTTTTTT. This gives the protein CATSRGGTNTGELFF.